The clone carrying this T cell receptor beta chain was seen a single time. Antigen unknown. Unrecorded immune exposures were likely, despite nominal health at sampling. The source of the sample is a study of cytomegalovirus exposure and HLA in healthy donors. The length of the CDR3 is 14 residues. Per germline, CDR1 MNHEY and CDR2 SVGAGI. V lost 2 bases and J lost 9, with 11 bases in between. Regarding the study as a whole: Available immune exposure information covered CMV serostatus only. Relative to equally common others, HLA-associated TCR beta chains showed greater clonal expansion in a later analysis. DRB1 showed the most TCR associations and HLA-C the fewest in a later analysis, as rates varied by HLA locus.

PCR primers comprised 60 Vbeta and 13 Jbeta primers. Libraries were prepared by immunoSEQ multiplex PCR; TCRdb keeps only in-frame clonotypes and omits some of them. This table has over 150,000 clones, 65% to 85% appearing once. The sequence was obtained from a woman aged 25 to 39 in good health and CMV-seronegative. The sequenced sample was PBMCs. The chain is built from TRBV6-5 and TRBJ1-6; D ambiguous. The CDR3 loop reads CASSYLGLGSPLHF. Here the CDR3 DNA reads TGTGCCAGCAGTTACCTAGGACTCGGTTCACCCCTCCACTTT.